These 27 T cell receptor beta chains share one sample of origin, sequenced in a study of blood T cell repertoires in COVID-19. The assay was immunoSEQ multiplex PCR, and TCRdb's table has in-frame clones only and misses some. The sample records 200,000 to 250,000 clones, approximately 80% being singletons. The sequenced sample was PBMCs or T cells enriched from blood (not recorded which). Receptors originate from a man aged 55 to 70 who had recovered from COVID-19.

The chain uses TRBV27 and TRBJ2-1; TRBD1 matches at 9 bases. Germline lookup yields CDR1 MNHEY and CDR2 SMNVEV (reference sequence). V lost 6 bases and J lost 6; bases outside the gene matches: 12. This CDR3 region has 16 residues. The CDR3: CASRNGDRVGRNEQFF. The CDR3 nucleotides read TGTGCCAGCAGGAATGGGGACAGGGTGGGTCGCAATGAGCAGTTCTTC.

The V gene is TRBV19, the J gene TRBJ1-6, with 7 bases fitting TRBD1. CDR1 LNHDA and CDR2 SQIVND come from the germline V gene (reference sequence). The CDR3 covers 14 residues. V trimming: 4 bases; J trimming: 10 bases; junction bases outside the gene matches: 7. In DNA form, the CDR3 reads TGTGCCAGTAGTACCAGGGACAGAGAGTCACCCCTCCACTTT. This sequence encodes CASSTRDRESPLHF.

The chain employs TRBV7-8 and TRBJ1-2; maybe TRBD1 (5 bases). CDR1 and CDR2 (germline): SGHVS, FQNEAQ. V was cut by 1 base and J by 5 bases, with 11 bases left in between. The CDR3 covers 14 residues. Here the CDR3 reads CASSLGSQGYGYTF. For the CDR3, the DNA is TGTGCCAGCAGCTTAGGGTCTCAGGGTTATGGCTACACCTTC.

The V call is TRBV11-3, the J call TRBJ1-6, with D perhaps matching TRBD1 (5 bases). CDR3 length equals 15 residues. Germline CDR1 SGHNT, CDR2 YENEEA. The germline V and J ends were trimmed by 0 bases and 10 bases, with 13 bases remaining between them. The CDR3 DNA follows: TGTGCCAGCAGCTTAGAGGGGGGAGTTGGATCACCCCTCCACTTT. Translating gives CASSLEGGVGSPLHF.

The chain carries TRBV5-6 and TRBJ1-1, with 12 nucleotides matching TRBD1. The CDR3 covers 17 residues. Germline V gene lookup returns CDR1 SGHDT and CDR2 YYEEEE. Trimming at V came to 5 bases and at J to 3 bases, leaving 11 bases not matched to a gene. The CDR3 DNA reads TGTGCCAGCAGACCCGGGACAGGGGGCCTTCTGGACACTGAAGCTTTCTTT. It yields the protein CASRPGTGGLLDTEAFF.

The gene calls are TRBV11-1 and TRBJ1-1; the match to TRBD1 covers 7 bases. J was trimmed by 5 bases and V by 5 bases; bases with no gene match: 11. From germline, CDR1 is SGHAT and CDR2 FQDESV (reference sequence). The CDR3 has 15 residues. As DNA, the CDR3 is TGTGCCAGCAGCGCATTGACAGGGAGTTCTACTGAAGCTTTCTTT. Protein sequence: CASSALTGSSTEAFF.

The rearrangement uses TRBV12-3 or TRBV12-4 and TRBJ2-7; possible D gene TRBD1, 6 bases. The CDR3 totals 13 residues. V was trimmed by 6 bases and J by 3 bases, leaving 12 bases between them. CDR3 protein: CASRSTGVYEQYF. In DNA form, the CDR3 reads TGTGCCAGCAGGTCGACAGGCGTCTACGAGCAGTACTTC.

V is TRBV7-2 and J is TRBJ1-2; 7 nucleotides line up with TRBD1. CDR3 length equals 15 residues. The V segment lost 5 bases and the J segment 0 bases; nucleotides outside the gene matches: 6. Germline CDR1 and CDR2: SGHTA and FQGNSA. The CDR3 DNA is TGTGCCAGCAGCCCCGAAGGGGGCGCTAACTATGGCTACACCTTC. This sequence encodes CASSPEGGANYGYTF.

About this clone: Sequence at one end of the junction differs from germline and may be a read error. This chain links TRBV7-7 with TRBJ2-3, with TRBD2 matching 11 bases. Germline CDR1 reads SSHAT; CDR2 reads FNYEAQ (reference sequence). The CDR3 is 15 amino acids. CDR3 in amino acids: CASSLSGGAGDTQYF. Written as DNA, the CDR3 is TGTGCTAGCAGCCTTAGCGGGGGGGCAGGGGATACGCAGTATTTT.

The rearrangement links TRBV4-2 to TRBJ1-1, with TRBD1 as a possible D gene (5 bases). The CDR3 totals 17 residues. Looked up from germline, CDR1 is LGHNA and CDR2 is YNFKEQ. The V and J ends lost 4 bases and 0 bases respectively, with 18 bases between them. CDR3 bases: TGTGCCAGCAGCCTCCACCCTTCGAGGACAATGAACACTGAAGCTTTCTTT. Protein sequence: CASSLHPSRTMNTEAFF.

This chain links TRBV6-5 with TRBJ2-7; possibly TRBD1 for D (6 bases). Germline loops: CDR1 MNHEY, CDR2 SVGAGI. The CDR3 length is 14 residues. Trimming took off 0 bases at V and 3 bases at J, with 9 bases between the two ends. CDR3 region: CASSYSRGGYEQYF. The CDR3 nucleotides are TGTGCCAGCAGTTACTCCAGGGGCGGCTACGAGCAGTACTTC.

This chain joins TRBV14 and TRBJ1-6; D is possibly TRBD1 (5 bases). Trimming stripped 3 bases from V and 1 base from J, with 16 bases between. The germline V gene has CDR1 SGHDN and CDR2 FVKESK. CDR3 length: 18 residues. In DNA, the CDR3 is TGTGCCAGCAGCCACTCGAGACAGAGAATTTCCTATAATTCACCCCTCCACTTT. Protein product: CASSHSRQRISYNSPLHF. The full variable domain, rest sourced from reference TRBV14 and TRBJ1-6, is EAGVTQFPSHSVIEKGQTVTLRCDPISGHDNLYWYRRVMGKEIKFLLHFVKESKQDESGMPNNRFLAERTGGTYSTLKVQPAELEDSGVYFCASSHSRQRISYNSPLHFGNGTRLTVT.

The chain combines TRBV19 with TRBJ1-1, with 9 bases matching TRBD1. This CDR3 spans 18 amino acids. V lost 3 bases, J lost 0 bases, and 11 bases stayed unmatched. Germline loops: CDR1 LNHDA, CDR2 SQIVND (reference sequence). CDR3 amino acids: CASSMGQGLFRVNTEAFF. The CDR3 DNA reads TGTGCCAGTAGTATGGGACAGGGTTTATTTAGGGTGAACACTGAAGCTTTCTTT.

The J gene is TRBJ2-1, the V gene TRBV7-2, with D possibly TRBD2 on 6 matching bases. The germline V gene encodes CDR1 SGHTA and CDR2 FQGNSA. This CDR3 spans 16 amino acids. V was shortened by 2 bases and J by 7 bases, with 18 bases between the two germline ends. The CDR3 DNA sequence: TGTGCCAGCAGCTTATTTGGGGGGAATATCCAGAATGAGCAGTTCTTC. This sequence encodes CASSLFGGNIQNEQFF.

This CDR3 is CASSYSAYYGYTF. The CDR3 DNA follows: TGTGCCAGCAGTTACTCGGCCTACTATGGCTACACCTTC. The chain is built from TRBV6-5 and TRBJ1-2; D is uncertain. Germline V gives CDR1 MNHEY, CDR2 SVGAGI. V shed 0 bases and J shed 3 bases, with 5 bases lying between them. This CDR3 spans 13 amino acids.

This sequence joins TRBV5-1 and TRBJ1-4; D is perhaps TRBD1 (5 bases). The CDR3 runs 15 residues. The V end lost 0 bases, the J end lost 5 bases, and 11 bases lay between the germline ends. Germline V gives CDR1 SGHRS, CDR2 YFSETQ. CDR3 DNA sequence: TGCGCCAGCAGCTTGGCGGGGGGTGTAAATGAAAAACTGTTTTTT. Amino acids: CASSLAGGVNEKLFF.

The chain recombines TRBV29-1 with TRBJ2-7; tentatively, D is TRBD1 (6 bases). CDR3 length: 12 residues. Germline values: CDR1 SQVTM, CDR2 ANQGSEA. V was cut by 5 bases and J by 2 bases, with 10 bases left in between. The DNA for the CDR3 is TGCAGCGTTAGTGACAGGACCTACGAGCAGTACTTC. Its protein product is CSVSDRTYEQYF.

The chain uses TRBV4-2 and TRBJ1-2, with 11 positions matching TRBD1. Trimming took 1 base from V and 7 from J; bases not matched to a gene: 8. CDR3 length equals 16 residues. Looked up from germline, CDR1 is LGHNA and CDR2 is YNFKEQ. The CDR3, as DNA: TGTGCCAGCAGCCAAGGCCCCTCGGACAGGGGGCTTGGCTACACCTTC. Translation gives CASSQGPSDRGLGYTF.

The CDR3 DNA is TGTGCCAGCAGCCGGGACAGTAACTATGGCTACACCTTC. This gives the protein CASSRDSNYGYTF. The chain recombines TRBV7-9 with TRBJ1-2; TRBD1 agrees at 7 bases. The length of the CDR3 is 13 residues. Germline-derived CDR1 and CDR2 are SEHNR and FQNEAQ (reference sequence). Losses at the gene ends were 5 bases for V and 1 base for J; bases not matched to a gene: 1. Full variable domain (remainder filled in from reference TRBV7-9 and TRBJ1-2): DTGVSQNPRHKITKRGQNVTFRCDPISEHNRLYWYRQTLGQGPEFLTYFQNEAQLEKSRLLSDRFSAERPKGSFSTLEIQRTEQGDSAMYLCASSRDSNYGYTFGSGTRLTVV.

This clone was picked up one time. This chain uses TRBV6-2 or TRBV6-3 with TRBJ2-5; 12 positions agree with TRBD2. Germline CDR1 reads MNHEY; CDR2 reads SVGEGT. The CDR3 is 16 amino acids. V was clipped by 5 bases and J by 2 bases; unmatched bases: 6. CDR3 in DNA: TGTGCCAGCAGTGCCTCTGGGACTAGCGGGCAAGAGACCCAGTACTTC. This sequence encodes CASSASGTSGQETQYF.

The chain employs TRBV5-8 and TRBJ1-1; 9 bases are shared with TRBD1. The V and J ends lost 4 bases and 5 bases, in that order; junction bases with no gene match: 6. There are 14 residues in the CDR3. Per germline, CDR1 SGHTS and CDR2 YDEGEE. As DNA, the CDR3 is TGTGCCAGCAGCAACAGACAGGGGGAGACTGAAGCTTTCTTT. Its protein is CASSNRQGETEAFF.

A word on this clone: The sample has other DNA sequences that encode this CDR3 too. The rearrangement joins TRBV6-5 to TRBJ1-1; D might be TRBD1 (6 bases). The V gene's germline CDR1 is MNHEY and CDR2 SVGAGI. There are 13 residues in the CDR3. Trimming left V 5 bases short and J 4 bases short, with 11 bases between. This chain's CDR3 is CASSRQGSTEAFF. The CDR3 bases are TGTGCCAGCAGTCGTCAGGGGAGCACTGAAGCTTTCTTT.

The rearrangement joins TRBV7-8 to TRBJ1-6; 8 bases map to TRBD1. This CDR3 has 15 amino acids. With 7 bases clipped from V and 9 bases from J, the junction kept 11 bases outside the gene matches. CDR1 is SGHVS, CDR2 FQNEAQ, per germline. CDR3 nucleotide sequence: TGTGCCAGCACCTACTTCGGGCAGGGGGCTTCACCCCTCCACTTT. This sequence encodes CASTYFGQGASPLHF.

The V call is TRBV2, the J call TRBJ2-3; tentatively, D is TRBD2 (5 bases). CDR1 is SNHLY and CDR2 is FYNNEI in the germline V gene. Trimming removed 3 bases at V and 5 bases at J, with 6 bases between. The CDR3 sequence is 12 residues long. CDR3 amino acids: CASSDEGDTQYF. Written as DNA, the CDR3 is TGTGCCAGCAGTGACGAGGGAGATACGCAGTATTTT.

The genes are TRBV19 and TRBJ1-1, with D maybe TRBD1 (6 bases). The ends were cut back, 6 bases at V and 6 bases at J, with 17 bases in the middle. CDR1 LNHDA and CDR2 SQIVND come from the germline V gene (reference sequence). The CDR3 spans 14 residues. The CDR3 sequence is CASSLQGVNAEAFF. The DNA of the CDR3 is TGTGCCAGTAGCCTACAGGGCGTAAACGCTGAAGCTTTCTTT.

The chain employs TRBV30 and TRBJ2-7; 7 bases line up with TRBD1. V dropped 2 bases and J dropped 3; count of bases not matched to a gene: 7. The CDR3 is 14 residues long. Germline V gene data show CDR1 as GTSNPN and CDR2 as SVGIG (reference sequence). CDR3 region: CAWSRTGTDYEQYF. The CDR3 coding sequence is TGTGCCTGGAGTCGTACCGGGACAGACTACGAGCAGTACTTC.

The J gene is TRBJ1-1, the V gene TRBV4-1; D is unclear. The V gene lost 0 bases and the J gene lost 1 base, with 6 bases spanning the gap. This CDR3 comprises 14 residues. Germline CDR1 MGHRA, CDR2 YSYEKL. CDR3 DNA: TGCGCCAGCAGCCAAGATTACGGGAACACTGAAGCTTTCTTT. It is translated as CASSQDYGNTEAFF.